This is a list of T cell receptor beta chains from one sample in a study of T cell repertoires in cytomegalovirus infection. TCRdb passed the reads through MiXCR, listing each CDR3 protein once. Of around 430,000 distinct CDR3 sequences in the sample, under 55% were seen once. For these receptors, no antigen is known. This material consisted of cultured PBMCs, taken from culture after CMV antigen stimulation. The receptors originated from a human donor in good health (CMV status not recorded). Some clones in this sample may be carry-over from other donors' samples. Both conserved end residues are part of each CDR3. Fields, in order: D gene, J gene, clone size, V gene, CDR3 DNA, CDR3 protein. The D gene is left open where the match is weak. Expanded clones get a size class; other rows say once, few or many, or leave the size out.

d_call: -
j_call: TRBJ1-6
clone_size: few
v_call: TRBV7-6
cdr3_nt: TGTGCCAGCAGCTTCAGGGCCGGCTATAATTCACCCCTCCACTTT
cdr3_aa: CASSFRAGYNSPLHF

d_call: -
j_call: TRBJ1-2
clone_size: -
v_call: TRBV10-3
cdr3_nt: TGTGCCATCAGTGACCCCAGACAGAACTATGGCTACACCTTC
cdr3_aa: CAISDPRQNYGYTF

d_call: TRBD1
j_call: TRBJ1-3
clone_size: -
v_call: TRBV7-6
cdr3_nt: TGTGCCAGCAGCCCACTCCGGGACAGGGGTTTTGGAAACACCATATATTTT
cdr3_aa: CASSPLRDRGFGNTIYF

d_call: -
j_call: TRBJ1-4
clone_size: few
v_call: TRBV5-4
cdr3_nt: TGTGCCAGCAGCTTGCAGGGAGGGATCGAGTTAGGGGAAAAACTGTTTTTT
cdr3_aa: CASSLQGGIELGEKLFF

d_call: -
j_call: TRBJ1-4
clone_size: -
v_call: TRBV7-6
cdr3_nt: TGTGCCAGCAGCTCCAGAACTAATGAAAAACTGTTTTTT
cdr3_aa: CASSSRTNEKLFF

d_call: -
j_call: TRBJ1-2
clone_size: -
v_call: TRBV12-5
cdr3_nt: TGTGCTAGTGGTCTTACTGCTAACTATGGCTACACCTTC
cdr3_aa: CASGLTANYGYTF

d_call: -
j_call: TRBJ1-2
clone_size: -
v_call: TRBV9
cdr3_nt: TGTGCCAGCAGCGCCCTGGTCGGGGGCTACACCTTC
cdr3_aa: CASSALVGGYTF

d_call: -
j_call: TRBJ2-7
clone_size: -
v_call: TRBV7-9
cdr3_nt: TGTGCCAGCAGCTTAGGAACGGGGCTTCTCTACGAGCAGTACTTC
cdr3_aa: CASSLGTGLLYEQYF

d_call: -
j_call: TRBJ2-7
clone_size: few
v_call: TRBV5-4
cdr3_nt: TGTGCCAGCAGCACAAACAGGGCGTACGAGCAGTACTTC
cdr3_aa: CASSTNRAYEQYF

d_call: -
j_call: TRBJ1-3
clone_size: few
v_call: TRBV7-2
cdr3_nt: TGTGCCAGCAGCTCGCAATCCTCTGGAAACACCATATATTTT
cdr3_aa: CASSSQSSGNTIYF